This T cell receptor (beta chain) was captured in a study of T cell responses to AZD1222 COVID-19 vaccine. Regarding the study as a whole: Most donors were white British and more were female, and clonal diversity was possibly underestimated.

Analysis merged second doses at about 4 or about 12 weeks. On this clone: Its antigen is as yet unknown.

Trimming removed 0 bases at V and 3 bases at J, with 10 bases between. Per germline, CDR1 SGDLS and CDR2 YYNGEE. This CDR3 spans 15 amino acids. Sequenced by immunoSEQ multiplex PCR; TCRdb stores in-frame clones only, minus some. The data show 140,000 to 150,000 clones, roughly nine tenths seen once. The chain has TRBV9 and TRBJ1-5, with D possibly matching TRBD1 (6 bases). This sample comprised peripheral blood, obtained 28 days after the second AZD1222 dose. The TCR was taken from an adult who received the AZD1222 COVID-19 vaccine. CDR3 protein: CASSVGDRNNQPQHF. The CDR3 DNA is TGTGCCAGCAGCGTAGGAGACAGGAACAATCAGCCCCAGCATTTT. The whole variable domain, filled in from reference TRBV9 and TRBJ1-5, reads DSGVTQTPKHLITATGQRVTLRCSPRSGDLSVYWYQQSLDQGLQFLIQYYNGEERAKGNILERFSAQQFPDLHSELNLSSLELGDSALYFCASSVGDRNNQPQHFGDGTRLSIL.